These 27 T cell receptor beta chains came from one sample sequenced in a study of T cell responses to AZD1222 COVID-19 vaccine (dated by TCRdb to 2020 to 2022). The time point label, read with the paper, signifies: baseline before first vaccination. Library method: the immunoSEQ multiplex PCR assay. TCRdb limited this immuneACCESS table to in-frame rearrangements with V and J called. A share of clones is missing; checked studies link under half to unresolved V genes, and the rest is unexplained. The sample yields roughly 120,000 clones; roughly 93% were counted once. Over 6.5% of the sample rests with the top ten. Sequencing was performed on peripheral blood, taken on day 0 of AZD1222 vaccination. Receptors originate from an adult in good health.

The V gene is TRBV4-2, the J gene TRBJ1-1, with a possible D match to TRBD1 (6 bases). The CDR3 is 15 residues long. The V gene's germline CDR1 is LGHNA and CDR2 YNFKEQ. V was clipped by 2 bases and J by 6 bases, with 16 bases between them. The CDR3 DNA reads TGTGCCAGCAGCCAATCGGGGCCGCCAGGGGCTGAAGCTTTCTTT. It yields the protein CASSQSGPPGAEAFF.

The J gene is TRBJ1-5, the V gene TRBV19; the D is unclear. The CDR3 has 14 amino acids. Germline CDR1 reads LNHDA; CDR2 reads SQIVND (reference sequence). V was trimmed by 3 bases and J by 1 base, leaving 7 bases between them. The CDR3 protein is CASSIPGSNQPQHF. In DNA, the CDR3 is TGTGCCAGTAGTATCCCGGGGAGCAATCAGCCCCAGCATTTT.

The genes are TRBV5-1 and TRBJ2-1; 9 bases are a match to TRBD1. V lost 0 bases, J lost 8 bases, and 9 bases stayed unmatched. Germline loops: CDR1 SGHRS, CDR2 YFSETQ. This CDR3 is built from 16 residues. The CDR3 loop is CASSLVTGQGTDEQFF. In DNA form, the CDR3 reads TGCGCCAGCAGCTTGGTTACGGGACAGGGTACAGATGAGCAGTTCTTC.

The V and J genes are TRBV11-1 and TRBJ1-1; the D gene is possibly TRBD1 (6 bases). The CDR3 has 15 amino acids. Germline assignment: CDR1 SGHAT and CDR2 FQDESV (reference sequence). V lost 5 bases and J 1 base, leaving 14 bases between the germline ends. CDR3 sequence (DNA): TGTGCCAGCAGCCCACGGGGGGACACGAACACTGAAGCTTTCTTT. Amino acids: CASSPRGDTNTEAFF.

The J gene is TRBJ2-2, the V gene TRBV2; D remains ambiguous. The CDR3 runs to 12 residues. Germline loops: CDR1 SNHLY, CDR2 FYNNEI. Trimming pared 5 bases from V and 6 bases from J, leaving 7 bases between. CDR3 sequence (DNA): TGTGCCAGCAGTCTTCACGCCGGGGAGCTGTTTTTT. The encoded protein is CASSLHAGELFF.

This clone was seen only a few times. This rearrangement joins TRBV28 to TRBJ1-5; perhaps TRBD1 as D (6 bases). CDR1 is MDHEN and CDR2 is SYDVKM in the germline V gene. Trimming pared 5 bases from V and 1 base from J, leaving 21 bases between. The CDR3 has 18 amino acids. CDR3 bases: TGTGCCAGCAGTCTGAGGAAATTTAGGGGGTTGAGCAATCAGCCCCAGCATTTT. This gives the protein CASSLRKFRGLSNQPQHF. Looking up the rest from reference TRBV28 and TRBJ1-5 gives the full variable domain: DVKVTQSSRYLVKRTGEKVFLECVQDMDHENMFWYRQDPGLGLRLIYFSYDVKMKEKGDIPEGYSVSREKKERFSLILESASTNQTSMYLCASSLRKFRGLSNQPQHFGDGTRLSIL.

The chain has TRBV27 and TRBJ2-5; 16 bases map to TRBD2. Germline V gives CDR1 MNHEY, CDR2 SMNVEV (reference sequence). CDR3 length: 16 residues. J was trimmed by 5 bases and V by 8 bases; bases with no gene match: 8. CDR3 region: CASWGTSGRAGETQYF. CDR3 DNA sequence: TGTGCCAGCTGGGGGACTAGCGGGAGGGCCGGGGAGACCCAGTACTTC.

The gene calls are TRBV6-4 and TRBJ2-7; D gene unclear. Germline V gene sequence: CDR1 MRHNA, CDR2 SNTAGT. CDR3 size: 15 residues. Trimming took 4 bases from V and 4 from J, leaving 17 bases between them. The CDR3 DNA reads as TGTGCCAGCAGTGCATCGGCCGATTCTCTTTACGAGCAGTACTTC. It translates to CASSASADSLYEQYF.

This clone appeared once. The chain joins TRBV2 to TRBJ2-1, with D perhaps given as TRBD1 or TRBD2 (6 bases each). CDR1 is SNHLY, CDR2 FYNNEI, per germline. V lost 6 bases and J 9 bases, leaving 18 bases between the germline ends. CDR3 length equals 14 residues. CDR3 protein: CASSPEGDQGEQFF. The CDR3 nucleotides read TGTGCCAGCAGCCCGGAGGGGGATCAGGGTGAGCAGTTCTTC.

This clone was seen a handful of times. The CDR3, as DNA: TGTGCCAGCAGTTTAGGGTGGGGAATGAACTATGGCTACACCTTC. Amino acid sequence: CASSLGWGMNYGYTF. V usage is TRBV27 and J usage is TRBJ1-2; D remains unclear. Trimming took 2 bases from V and 2 from J, leaving 12 bases between them. Germline loops: CDR1 MNHEY, CDR2 SMNVEV (reference sequence). This CDR3 is 15 amino acids long.

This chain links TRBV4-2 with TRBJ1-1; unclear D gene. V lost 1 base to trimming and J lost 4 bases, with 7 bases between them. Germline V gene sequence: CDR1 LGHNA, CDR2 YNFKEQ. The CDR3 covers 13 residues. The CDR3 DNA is TGTGCCAGCAGCCAAGTATCGGGCACTGAAGCTTTCTTT. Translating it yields CASSQVSGTEAFF.

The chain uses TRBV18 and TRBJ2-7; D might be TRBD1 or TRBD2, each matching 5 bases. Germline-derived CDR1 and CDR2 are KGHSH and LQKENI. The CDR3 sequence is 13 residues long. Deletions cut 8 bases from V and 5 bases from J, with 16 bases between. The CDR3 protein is CASTPGTRNEQYF. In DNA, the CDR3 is TGTGCCAGCACCCCCGGGACCAGGAACGAGCAGTACTTC.

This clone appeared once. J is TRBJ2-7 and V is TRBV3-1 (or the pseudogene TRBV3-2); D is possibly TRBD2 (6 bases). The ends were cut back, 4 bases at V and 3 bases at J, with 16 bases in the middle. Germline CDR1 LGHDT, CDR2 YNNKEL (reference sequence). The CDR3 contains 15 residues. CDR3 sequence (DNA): TGTGCCAGCAGCCTAGGACCGCGGAGGGACTACGAGCAGTACTTC. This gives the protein CASSLGPRRDYEQYF.

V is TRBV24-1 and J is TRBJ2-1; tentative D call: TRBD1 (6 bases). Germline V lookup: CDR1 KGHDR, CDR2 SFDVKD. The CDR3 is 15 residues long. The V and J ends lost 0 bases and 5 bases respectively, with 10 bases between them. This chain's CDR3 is CATSDLQGPDNEQFF. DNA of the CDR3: TGTGCCACCAGTGATTTGCAGGGGCCAGACAATGAGCAGTTCTTC.

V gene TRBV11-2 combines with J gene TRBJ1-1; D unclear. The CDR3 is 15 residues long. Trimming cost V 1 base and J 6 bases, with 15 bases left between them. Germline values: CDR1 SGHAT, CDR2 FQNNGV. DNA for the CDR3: TGTGCCAGCAGCTTAGGGGTGGCCGTCTTAGCTGAAGCTTTCTTT. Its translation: CASSLGVAVLAEAFF.

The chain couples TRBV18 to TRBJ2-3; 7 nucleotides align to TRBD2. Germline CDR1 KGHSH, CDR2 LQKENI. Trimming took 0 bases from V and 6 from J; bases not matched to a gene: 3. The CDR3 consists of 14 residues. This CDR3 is CASSPPAGDDTQYF. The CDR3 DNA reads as TGTGCCAGCTCACCACCCGCGGGGGACGATACGCAGTATTTT.

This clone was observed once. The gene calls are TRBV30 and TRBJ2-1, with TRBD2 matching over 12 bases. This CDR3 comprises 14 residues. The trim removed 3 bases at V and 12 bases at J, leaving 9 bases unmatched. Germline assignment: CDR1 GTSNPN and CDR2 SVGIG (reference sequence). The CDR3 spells CAWRLAGGPSWQFF. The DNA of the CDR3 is TGTGCCTGGAGGCTAGCGGGAGGGCCATCCTGGCAGTTCTTC.

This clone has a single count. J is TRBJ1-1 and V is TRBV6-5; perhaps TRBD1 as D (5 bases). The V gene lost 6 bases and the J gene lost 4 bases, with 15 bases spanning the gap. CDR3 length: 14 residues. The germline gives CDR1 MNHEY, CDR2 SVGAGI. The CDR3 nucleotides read TGTGCCAGCAGGGTGGACGGGGGGAGCACTGAAGCTTTCTTT. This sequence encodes CASRVDGGSTEAFF.

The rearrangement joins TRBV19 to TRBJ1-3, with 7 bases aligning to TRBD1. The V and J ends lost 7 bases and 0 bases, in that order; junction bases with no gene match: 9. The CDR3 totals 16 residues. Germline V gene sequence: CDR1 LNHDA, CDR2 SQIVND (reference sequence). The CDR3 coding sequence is TGTGCCAGTACCAACGCCAGGGGGAGCTCTGGAAACACCATATATTTT. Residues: CASTNARGSSGNTIYF.

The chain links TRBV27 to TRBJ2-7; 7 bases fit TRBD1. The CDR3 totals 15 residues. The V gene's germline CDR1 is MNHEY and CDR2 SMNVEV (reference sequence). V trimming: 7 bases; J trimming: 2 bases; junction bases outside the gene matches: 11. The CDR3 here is CASISWTGATYEQYF. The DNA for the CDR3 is TGTGCCAGCATATCCTGGACAGGAGCCACCTACGAGCAGTACTTC.

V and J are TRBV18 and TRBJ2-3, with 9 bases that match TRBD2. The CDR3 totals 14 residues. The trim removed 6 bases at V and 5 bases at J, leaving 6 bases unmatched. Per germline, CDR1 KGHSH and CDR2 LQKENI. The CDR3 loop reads CASSVSSGEDTQYF. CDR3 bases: TGTGCCAGCTCGGTGTCTAGCGGGGAAGATACGCAGTATTTT.

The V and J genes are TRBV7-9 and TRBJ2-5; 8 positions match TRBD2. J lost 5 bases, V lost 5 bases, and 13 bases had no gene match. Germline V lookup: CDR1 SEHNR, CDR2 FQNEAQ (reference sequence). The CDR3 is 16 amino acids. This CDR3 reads CASSVSGTRVLETQYF. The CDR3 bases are TGTGCCAGCAGCGTGAGCGGGACTAGGGTTTTGGAGACCCAGTACTTC. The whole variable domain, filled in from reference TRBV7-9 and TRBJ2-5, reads DTGVSQNPRHKITKRGQNVTFRCDPISEHNRLYWYRQTLGQGPEFLTYFQNEAQLEKSRLLSDRFSAERPKGSFSTLEIQRTEQGDSAMYLCASSVSGTRVLETQYFGPGTRLLVL.

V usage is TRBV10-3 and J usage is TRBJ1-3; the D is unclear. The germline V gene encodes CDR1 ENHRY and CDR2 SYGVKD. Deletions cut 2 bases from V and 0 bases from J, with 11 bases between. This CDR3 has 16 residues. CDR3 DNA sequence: TGTGCCATCAGTGAGAAAACGTTCTCCTCTGGAAACACCATATATTTT. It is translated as CAISEKTFSSGNTIYF.

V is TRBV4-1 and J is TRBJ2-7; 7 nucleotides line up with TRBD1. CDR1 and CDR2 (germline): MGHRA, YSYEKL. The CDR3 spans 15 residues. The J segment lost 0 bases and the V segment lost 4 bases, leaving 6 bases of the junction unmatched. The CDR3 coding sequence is TGCGCCAGCAGCCCTAAGGGGGCGAGCTCCTACGAGCAGTACTTC. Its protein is CASSPKGASSYEQYF.

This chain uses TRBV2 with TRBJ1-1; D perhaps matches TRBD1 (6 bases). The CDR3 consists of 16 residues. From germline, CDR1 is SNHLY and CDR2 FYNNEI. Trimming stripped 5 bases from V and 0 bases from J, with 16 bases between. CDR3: CASSQQGGGVNTEAFF. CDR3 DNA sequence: TGTGCCAGCAGTCAACAGGGTGGTGGGGTGAACACTGAAGCTTTCTTT.

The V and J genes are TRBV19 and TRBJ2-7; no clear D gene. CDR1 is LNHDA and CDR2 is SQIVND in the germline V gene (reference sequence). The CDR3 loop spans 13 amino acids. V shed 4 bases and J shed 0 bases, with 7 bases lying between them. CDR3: CASSNLVSYEQYF. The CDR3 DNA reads TGTGCCAGTAGTAACCTAGTCTCCTACGAGCAGTACTTC.

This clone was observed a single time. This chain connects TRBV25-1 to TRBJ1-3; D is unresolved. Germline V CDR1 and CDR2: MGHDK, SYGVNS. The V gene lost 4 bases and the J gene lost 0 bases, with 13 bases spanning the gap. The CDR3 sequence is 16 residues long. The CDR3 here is CASSANGRSSGNTIYF. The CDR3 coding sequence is TGTGCCAGCAGTGCCAACGGGCGGAGCTCTGGAAACACCATATATTTT.